Reported below is one TCR beta chain. Use of 60 Vbeta and 13 Jbeta primers characterized the PCR. Clones were sequenced by immunoSEQ multiplex PCR, and TCRdb holds only the in-frame ones, with some missing. The table records 100,000 to 150,000 clones, 15% to 19% of them present only once. This sample is drawn from a study of cytomegalovirus exposure and HLA in healthy donors. The CDR3 consists of 16 residues. Germline V gives CDR1 SGHRS, CDR2 YFSETQ. Trimming left V 0 bases short and J 3 bases short, with 15 bases between. The chain recombines TRBV5-1 with TRBJ1-1; no clear D gene. The sequencing sample was made of PBMCs. The source of this sequence is a young woman in good health and CMV-seronegative. CDR3 DNA sequence: TGCGCCAGCAGCTTGGATAGGTTTGCGGTAGACACTGAAGCTTTCTTT. Its protein product is CASSLDRFAVDTEAFF.